The clone carrying this T cell receptor beta chain came up once. The sample belongs to a study of blood T cell repertoires in COVID-19. Study details: The United States, Italy and Spain provided the acute and convalescent COVID-19 samples.

In the source study's methods: Scientists estimated how many nucleated cells there were by amplifying reference gene primers. Libraries were prepared by immunoSEQ multiplex PCR; TCRdb keeps only in-frame clonotypes and omits some of them. The V and J calls and clone size are taken from that table; D and trimming were inferred from the DNA. The profile covers approximately 210,000 clones, with around four fifths appearing a single time and just under 20% taken by the ten largest. Between the trimmed V and J ends, which lost 1 base and 3 bases, there was a span of 12 bases. This CDR3 spans 15 amino acids. CDR1 is MDHEN and CDR2 is SYDVKM in the germline V gene.

Sequencing was carried out using peripheral blood. The chain recombines TRBV28 with TRBJ2-5; D gene uncertain. The clonotype was recovered from a man aged 25-45 years with active or convalescent COVID-19. Here the CDR3 reads CASSLYDITKETQYF. The CDR3 DNA follows: TGTGCCAGCAGTTTATATGACATTACGAAAGAGACCCAGTACTTC. The full variable domain, with the rest looked up from reference TRBV28 and TRBJ2-5, is DVKVTQSSRYLVKRTGEKVFLECVQDMDHENMFWYRQDPGLGLRLIYFSYDVKMKEKGDIPEGYSVSREKKERFSLILESASTNQTSMYLCASSLYDITKETQYFGPGTRLLVL.